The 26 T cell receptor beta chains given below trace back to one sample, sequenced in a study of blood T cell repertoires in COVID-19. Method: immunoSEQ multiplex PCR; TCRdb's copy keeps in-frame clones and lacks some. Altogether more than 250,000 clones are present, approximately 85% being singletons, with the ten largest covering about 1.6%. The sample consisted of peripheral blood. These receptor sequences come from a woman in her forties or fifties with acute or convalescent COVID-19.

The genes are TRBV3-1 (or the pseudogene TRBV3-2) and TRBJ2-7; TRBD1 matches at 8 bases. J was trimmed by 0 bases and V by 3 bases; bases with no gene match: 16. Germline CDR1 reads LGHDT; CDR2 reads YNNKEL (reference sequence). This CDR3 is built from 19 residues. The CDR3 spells CASSQIDLRDRLSSYEQYF. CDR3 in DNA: TGTGCCAGCAGCCAGATTGACCTCCGGGACAGGCTAAGCTCCTACGAGCAGTACTTC.

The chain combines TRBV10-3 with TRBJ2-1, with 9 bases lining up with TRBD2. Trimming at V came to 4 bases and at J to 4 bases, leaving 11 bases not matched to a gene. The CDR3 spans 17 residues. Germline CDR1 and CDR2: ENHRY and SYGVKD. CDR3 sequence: CAISGDPSGVIYNEQFF. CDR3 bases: TGTGCCATCAGTGGTGACCCTAGCGGGGTAATATACAATGAGCAGTTCTTC.

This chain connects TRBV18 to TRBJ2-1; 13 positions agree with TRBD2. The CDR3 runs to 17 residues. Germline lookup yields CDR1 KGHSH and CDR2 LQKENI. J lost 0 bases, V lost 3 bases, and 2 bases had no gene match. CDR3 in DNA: TGTGCCAGCTCACCCGGGACTAGCGGGATCTCCTACAATGAGCAGTTCTTC. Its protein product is CASSPGTSGISYNEQFF.

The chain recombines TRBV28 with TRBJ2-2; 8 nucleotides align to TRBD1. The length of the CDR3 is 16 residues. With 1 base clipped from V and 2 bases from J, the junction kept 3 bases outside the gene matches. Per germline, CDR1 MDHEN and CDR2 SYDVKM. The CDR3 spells CASSLFGTGNTGELFF. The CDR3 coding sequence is TGTGCCAGCAGTTTATTTGGGACAGGAAACACCGGGGAGCTGTTTTTT.

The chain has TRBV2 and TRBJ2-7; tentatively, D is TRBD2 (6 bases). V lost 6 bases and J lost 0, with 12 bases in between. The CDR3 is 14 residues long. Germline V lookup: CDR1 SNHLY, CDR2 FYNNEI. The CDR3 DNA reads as TGTGCCAGCAGGACGGGACTGGGCTCCTACGAGCAGTACTTC. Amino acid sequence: CASRTGLGSYEQYF.

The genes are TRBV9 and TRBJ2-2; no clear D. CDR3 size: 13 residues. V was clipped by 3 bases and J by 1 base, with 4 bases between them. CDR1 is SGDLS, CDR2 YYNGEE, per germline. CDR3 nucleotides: TGTGCCAGCAGCGGAGAGAACACCGGGGAGCTGTTTTTT. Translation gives CASSGENTGELFF.

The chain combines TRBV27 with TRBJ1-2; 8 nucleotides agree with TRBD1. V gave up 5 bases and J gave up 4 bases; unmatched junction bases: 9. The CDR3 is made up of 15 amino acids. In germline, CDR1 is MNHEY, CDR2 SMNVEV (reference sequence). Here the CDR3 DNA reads TGTGCCAGCAGTCGAGGGACAGGCCCCTTCTATGGCTACACCTTC. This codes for CASSRGTGPFYGYTF.

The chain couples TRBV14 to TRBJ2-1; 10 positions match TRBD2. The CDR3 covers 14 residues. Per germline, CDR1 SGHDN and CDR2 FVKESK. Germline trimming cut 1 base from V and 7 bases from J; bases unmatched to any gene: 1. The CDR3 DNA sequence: TGTGCCAGCAGCCAAGCGGGACTAGCGAATGAGCAGTTCTTC. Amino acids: CASSQAGLANEQFF.

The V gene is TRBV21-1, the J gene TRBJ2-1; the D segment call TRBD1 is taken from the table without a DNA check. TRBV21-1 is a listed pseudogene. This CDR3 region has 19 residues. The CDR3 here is CASSRPGQGPCRSGNEQFF. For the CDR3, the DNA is TGTGCCAGCAGCAGACCGGGACAGGGACCATGTCGATCGGGTAATGAGCAGTTCTTC.

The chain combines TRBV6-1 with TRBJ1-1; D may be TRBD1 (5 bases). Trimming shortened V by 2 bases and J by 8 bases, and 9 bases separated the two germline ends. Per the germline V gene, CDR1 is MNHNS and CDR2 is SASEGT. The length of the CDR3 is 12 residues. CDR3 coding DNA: TGTGCCAGCAGTGAAAGACAGTGGGAAGCTTTCTTT. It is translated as CASSERQWEAFF.

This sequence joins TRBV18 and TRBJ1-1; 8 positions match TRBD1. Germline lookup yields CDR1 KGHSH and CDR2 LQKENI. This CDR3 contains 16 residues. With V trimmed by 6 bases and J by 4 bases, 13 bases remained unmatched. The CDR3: CASSPDRDPTGTEAFF. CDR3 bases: TGTGCCAGCTCTCCGGACAGGGACCCGACGGGCACTGAAGCTTTCTTT.

The CDR3 is CASSLARSGANVLTF. CDR3 nucleotides: TGCGCCAGCAGCTTGGCTCGTTCTGGGGCCAACGTCCTGACTTTC. This sequence joins TRBV5-1 and TRBJ2-6; D not certain. The CDR3 is made up of 15 amino acids. The V and J ends lost 0 bases and 1 base respectively, with 5 bases between them. Germline CDR1 SGHRS, CDR2 YFSETQ.

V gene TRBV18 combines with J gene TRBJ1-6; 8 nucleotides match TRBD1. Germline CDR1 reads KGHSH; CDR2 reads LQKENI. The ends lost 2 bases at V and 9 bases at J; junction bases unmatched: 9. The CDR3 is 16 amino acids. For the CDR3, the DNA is TGTGCCAGCTCACCAACATGGACAGGGAGAAGTTCACCCCTCCACTTT. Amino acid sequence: CASSPTWTGRSSPLHF.

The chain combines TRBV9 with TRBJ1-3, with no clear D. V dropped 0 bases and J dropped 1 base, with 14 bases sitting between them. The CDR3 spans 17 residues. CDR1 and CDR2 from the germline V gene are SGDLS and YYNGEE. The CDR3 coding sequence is TGTGCCAGCAGCGTAGCTGAAGGCAGGATATCTGGAAACACCATATATTTT. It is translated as CASSVAEGRISGNTIYF.

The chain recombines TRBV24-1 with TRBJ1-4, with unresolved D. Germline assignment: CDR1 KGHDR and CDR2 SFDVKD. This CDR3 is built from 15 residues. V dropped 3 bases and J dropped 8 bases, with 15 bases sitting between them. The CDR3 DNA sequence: TGTGCCACCAGTGATGGATCGAGAGGAGGGGAAAAACTGTTTTTT. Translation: CATSDGSRGGEKLFF.

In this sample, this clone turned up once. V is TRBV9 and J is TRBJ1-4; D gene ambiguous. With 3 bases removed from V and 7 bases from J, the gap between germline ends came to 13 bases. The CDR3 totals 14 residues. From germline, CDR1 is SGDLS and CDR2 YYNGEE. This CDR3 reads CASSARGGSEKLFF. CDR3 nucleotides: TGTGCCAGCAGCGCCCGTGGAGGGAGTGAAAAACTGTTTTTT.

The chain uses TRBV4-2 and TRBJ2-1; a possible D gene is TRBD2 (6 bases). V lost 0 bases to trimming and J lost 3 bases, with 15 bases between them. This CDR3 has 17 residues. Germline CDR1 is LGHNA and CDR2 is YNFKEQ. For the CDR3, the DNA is TGTGCCAGCAGCCAAGAACTTCAACTAGCAATCTACAATGAGCAGTTCTTC. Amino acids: CASSQELQLAIYNEQFF.

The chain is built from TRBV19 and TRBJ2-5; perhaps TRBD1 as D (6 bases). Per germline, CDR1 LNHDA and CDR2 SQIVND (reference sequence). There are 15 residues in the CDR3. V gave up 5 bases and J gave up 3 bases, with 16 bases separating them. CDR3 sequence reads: CASSQGWGPEETQYF. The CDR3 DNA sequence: TGTGCCAGTAGTCAGGGGTGGGGGCCAGAAGAGACCCAGTACTTC.

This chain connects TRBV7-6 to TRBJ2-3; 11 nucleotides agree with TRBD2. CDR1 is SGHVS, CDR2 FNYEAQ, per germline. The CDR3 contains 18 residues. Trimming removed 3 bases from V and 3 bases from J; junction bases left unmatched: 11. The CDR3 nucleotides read TGTGCCAGCAGCTTTCTTCCCCTGACTAGCGGGACGACAGATACGCAGTATTTT. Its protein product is CASSFLPLTSGTTDTQYF.

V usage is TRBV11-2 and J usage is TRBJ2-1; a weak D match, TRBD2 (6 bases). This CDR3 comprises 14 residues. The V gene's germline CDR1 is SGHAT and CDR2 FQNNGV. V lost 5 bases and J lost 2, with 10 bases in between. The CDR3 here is CASSGSGAYNEQFF. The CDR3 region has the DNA TGTGCCAGCAGCGGTAGCGGTGCCTACAATGAGCAGTTCTTC. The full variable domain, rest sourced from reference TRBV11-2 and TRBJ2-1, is EAGVAQSPRYKIIEKRQSVAFWCNPISGHATLYWYQQILGQGPKLLIQFQNNGVVDDSQLPKDRFSAERLKGVDSTLKIQPAKLEDSAVYLCASSGSGAYNEQFFGPGTRLTVL.

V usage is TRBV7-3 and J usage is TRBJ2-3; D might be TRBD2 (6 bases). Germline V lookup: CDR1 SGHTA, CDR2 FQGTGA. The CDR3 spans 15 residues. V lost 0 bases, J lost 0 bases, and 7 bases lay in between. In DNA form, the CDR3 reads TGTGCCAGCAGCTTAACCGGGACTAGCACAGATACGCAGTATTTT. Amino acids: CASSLTGTSTDTQYF.

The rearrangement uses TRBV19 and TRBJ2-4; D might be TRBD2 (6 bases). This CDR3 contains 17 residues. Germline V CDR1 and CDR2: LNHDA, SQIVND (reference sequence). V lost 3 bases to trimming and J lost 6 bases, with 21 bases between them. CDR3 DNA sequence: TGTGCCAGTAGTATGGGCCGGTGGGGGGACCTAAGAAACATTCAGTACTTC. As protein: CASSMGRWGDLRNIQYF.

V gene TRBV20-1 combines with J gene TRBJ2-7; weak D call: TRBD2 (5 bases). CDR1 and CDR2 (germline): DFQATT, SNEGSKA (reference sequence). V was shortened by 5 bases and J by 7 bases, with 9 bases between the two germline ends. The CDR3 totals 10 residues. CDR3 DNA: TGCAGTGCTCGTAGCGAGGAGCAGTACTTC. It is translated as CSARSEEQYF.

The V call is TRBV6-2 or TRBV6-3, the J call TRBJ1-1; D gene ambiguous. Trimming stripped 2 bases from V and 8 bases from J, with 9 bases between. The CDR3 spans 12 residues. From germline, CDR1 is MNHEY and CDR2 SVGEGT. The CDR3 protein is CASSYGHLEAFF. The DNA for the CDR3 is TGTGCCAGCAGTTACGGCCATCTCGAAGCTTTCTTT.

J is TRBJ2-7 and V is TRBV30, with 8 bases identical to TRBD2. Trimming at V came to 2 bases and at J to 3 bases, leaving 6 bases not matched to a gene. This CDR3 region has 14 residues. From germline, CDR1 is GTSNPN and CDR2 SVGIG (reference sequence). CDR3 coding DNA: TGTGCCTGGAGTCCCGATGGGACTAGCTACGAGCAGTACTTC. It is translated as CAWSPDGTSYEQYF.

The chain's CDR3 is CASNSGTSFNEQFF. CDR3 DNA sequence: TGTGCCTCAAACTCCGGGACTAGCTTCAATGAGCAGTTCTTC. This chain connects TRBV30 to TRBJ2-1, with 9 bases identical to TRBD2. Germline values: CDR1 GTSNPN, CDR2 SVGIG (reference sequence). V lost 7 bases, J lost 6 bases, and 10 bases stayed unmatched. CDR3 length equals 14 residues. The entire variable domain, with the rest obtained from reference TRBV30 and TRBJ2-1, is as follows: SQTIHQWPATLVQPVGSPLSLECTVEGTSNPNLYWYRQAAGRGLQLLFYSVGIGQISSEVPQNLSASRPQDRQFILSSKKLLLSDSGFYLCASNSGTSFNEQFFGPGTRLTVL.